Each of the 30 T cell receptor beta chains below was sequenced from the same sample in a study of tumor-infiltrating lymphocytes in localized non-small cell lung cancer. Some clones are missing from TCRdb's copy, which holds only in-frame ones; the method was immunoSEQ multiplex PCR. The table shows fewer than 15,000 clones, with about 76% occurring only once. Sequencing input: uninvolved lung tissue not adjacent to the tumor. All receptors derive from a human donor with non-small cell lung cancer.

The table lists this clone with a few counts. V usage is TRBV6-4 and J usage is TRBJ1-1, with no clear D. Per germline, CDR1 MRHNA and CDR2 SNTAGT. V lost 5 bases to trimming and J lost 1 base, with 8 bases between them. This CDR3 has 13 residues. The CDR3, as DNA: TGTGCCAGCAGTCAGGAGGAGAACACTGAAGCTTTCTTT. It encodes CASSQEENTEAFF.

The rearrangement joins TRBV6-6 to TRBJ2-3; 8 bases line up with TRBD2. The junction had 3 bases not matched to a gene; V was cut back by 6 bases and J by 4 bases. Germline V gene lookup returns CDR1 MNHNY and CDR2 SVGAGI (reference sequence). The CDR3 length is 13 residues. CDR3 in amino acids: CASRREAPDTQYF. DNA of the CDR3: TGTGCCAGCAGGCGGGAGGCGCCAGATACGCAGTATTTT.

The chain has TRBV5-6 and TRBJ1-2; D unclear. Trimming took 4 bases from V and 8 from J, leaving 12 bases between them. CDR1 is SGHDT, CDR2 YYEEEE, per germline. The CDR3 loop spans 12 amino acids. The CDR3 DNA sequence: TGTGCCAGCAGCCTTCTACCCGGAGGCTACACCTTC. As protein: CASSLLPGGYTF.

The chain couples TRBV28 to TRBJ2-3, with unresolved D. The V gene's germline CDR1 is MDHEN and CDR2 SYDVKM. The CDR3 is 14 residues long. V was cut by 3 bases and J by 1 base, with 8 bases left in between. The CDR3 is CASSFVAGTDTQYF. The CDR3 nucleotides are TGTGCCAGCAGTTTCGTCGCGGGCACAGATACGCAGTATTTT.

The count of this clone is one. The chain carries TRBV18 and TRBJ2-3, with TRBD2 matching 11 bases. V was clipped by 0 bases and J by 4 bases; unmatched bases: 6. Germline-derived CDR1 and CDR2 are KGHSH and LQKENI. This CDR3 is 17 amino acids long. CDR3 region: CASSPPGTSGGSDTQYF. The CDR3 DNA follows: TGTGCCAGCTCACCACCCGGGACTAGCGGTGGATCAGATACGCAGTATTTT.

Worth noting for this clone: In the same sample, other DNA sequences code for this CDR3. The rearrangement joins TRBV6-5 to TRBJ2-5; D uncertain. Germline CDR1 and CDR2: MNHEY and SVGAGI. This CDR3 has 15 residues. The germline V and J ends were trimmed by 0 bases and 5 bases, with 13 bases remaining between them. The CDR3 here is CASSYSGSGQETQYF. As DNA, the CDR3 is TGTGCCAGCAGTTACTCCGGCTCCGGGCAGGAGACCCAGTACTTC.

The rearrangement uses TRBV2 and TRBJ2-2; D call uncertain. Deletions cut 3 bases from V and 1 base from J, with 9 bases between. This CDR3 contains 15 residues. Germline assignment: CDR1 SNHLY and CDR2 FYNNEI. CDR3 protein: CASSDWQLNTGELFF. The DNA for the CDR3 is TGTGCCAGCAGTGACTGGCAGTTGAACACCGGGGAGCTGTTTTTT. The full variable domain, in which reference TRBV2 and TRBJ2-2 provide the parts outside the CDR3, is EPEVTQTPSHQVTQMGQEVILRCVPISNHLYFYWYRQILGQKVEFLVSFYNNEISEKSEIFDDQFSVERPDGSNFTLKIRSTKLEDSAMYFCASSDWQLNTGELFFGEGSRLTVL.

This clone was recorded once. The chain joins TRBV5-4 to TRBJ1-1; weak D call: TRBD1 (5 bases). The CDR3 has 15 amino acids. Trimming pared 2 bases from V and 4 bases from J, leaving 15 bases between. Looked up from germline, CDR1 is SGHNT and CDR2 is YYREEE (reference sequence). The CDR3 reads CASSLMTSGGTEAFF. CDR3 bases: TGTGCCAGCAGCTTAATGACCTCCGGGGGCACTGAAGCTTTCTTT.

For the CDR3, the DNA is TGTGCCAGCAGTAAACACAGGGGGCGCCCAGAGACCCAGTACTTC. Protein sequence: CASSKHRGRPETQYF. The chain has TRBV6-5 and TRBJ2-5; 9 nucleotides line up with TRBD1. CDR1 and CDR2 from the germline V gene are MNHEY and SVGAGI. V gave up 5 bases and J gave up 4 bases; unmatched junction bases: 8. There are 15 residues in the CDR3.

The V and J genes are TRBV19 and TRBJ1-2; D gene ambiguous. The ends were cut back, 5 bases at V and 3 bases at J, with 13 bases in the middle. The CDR3 sequence is 14 residues long. The germline CDR1 and CDR2 sequences are LNHDA and SQIVND (reference sequence). The CDR3 sequence: CASSSREGDYGYTF. DNA of the CDR3: TGTGCCAGTAGTTCTCGGGAGGGAGACTATGGCTACACCTTC.

V gene TRBV28 combines with J gene TRBJ2-1; no clear D gene. Trimming removed 2 bases from V and 3 bases from J, with 2 bases in between. The germline V gene encodes CDR1 MDHEN and CDR2 SYDVKM. The CDR3 contains 12 residues. The CDR3 DNA reads as TGTGCCAGCAGTTTAGGCTACAATGAGCAGTTCTTC. Translating gives CASSLGYNEQFF.

The J gene is TRBJ1-1, the V gene TRBV7-8, with a possible D match to TRBD1 (5 bases). Germline V gene data show CDR1 as SGHVS and CDR2 as FQNEAQ. V shed 6 bases and J shed 5 bases, with 22 bases lying between them. CDR3 length: 16 amino acids. The CDR3 loop reads CASRWGGVREVTEAFF. For the CDR3, the DNA is TGTGCCAGCAGATGGGGAGGGGTCAGGGAGGTAACTGAAGCTTTCTTT.

This clone is deemed large (0.1 to 1%). The chain combines TRBV7-3 with TRBJ2-2, with a possible D match to TRBD1 (5 bases). Germline CDR1 is SGHTA and CDR2 is FQGTGA. The CDR3 sequence is 15 residues long. V was pared by 2 bases and J by 8 bases, with 15 bases between. The CDR3 here is CASSLSRDGSGELFF. The CDR3 region has the DNA TGTGCCAGCAGCTTATCCAGGGATGGTTCAGGGGAGCTGTTTTTT.

This clone was detected only a few times. The V and J genes are TRBV18 and TRBJ1-1; D may be TRBD1 (6 bases). Per germline, CDR1 KGHSH and CDR2 LQKENI. Trimming removed 3 bases at V and 4 bases at J, with 6 bases between. CDR3 length: 12 residues. Here the CDR3 reads CASSPDSTEAFF. The CDR3 nucleotides read TGTGCCAGCTCACCGGACAGCACTGAAGCTTTCTTT. The variable domain in full, completed from reference TRBV18 and TRBJ1-1, reads NAGVMQNPRHLVRRRGQEARLRCSPMKGHSHVYWYRQLPEEGLKFMVYLQKENIIDESGMPKERFSAEFPKEGPSILRIQQVVRGDSAAYFCASSPDSTEAFFGQGTRLTVV.

The rearrangement uses TRBV27 and TRBJ2-3; D is uncertain. Germline V CDR1 and CDR2: MNHEY, SMNVEV (reference sequence). The CDR3 is made up of 13 amino acids. V dropped 5 bases and J dropped 6 bases, with 12 bases sitting between them. The CDR3 DNA reads as TGTGCCAGCAGTACTCCCCCCTCGGATACGCAGTATTTT. Its protein product is CASSTPPSDTQYF.

CDR3 loop: CASSYEAPKLFF. CDR3 bases: TGTGCCAGCAGTTACGAGGCTCCCAAGCTGTTTTTT. This sequence joins TRBV6-6 and TRBJ2-2; D unresolved. Trimming pared 2 bases from V and 12 bases from J, leaving 10 bases between. CDR3 size: 12 residues. Germline V gene data show CDR1 as MNHNY and CDR2 as SVGAGI (reference sequence).

This sequence joins TRBV20-1 and TRBJ2-3; D ambiguous. Per germline, CDR1 DFQATT and CDR2 SNEGSKA (reference sequence). The CDR3 consists of 10 residues. Trimming shortened V by 6 bases and J by 10 bases, and 11 bases separated the two germline ends. CDR3 sequence (DNA): TGCAGTGCGCGATTCGCCCCGCAGTATTTT. This codes for CSARFAPQYF.

This clone was recorded a few times. The chain combines TRBV9 with TRBJ2-7, with D maybe TRBD1 (5 bases). Germline-derived CDR1 and CDR2 are SGDLS and YYNGEE. Trimming cost V 1 base and J 0 bases, with 17 bases left between them. The CDR3 runs to 17 residues. CDR3 DNA: TGTGCCAGCAGCGTATCTCGGTCGACAGCGAGCTCCTACGAGCAGTACTTC. It is translated as CASSVSRSTASSYEQYF.

The rearrangement joins TRBV4-3 to TRBJ1-5; possible D gene TRBD1, 6 bases. V was pared by 0 bases and J by 1 base, with 16 bases between. The germline V gene encodes CDR1 LGHNA and CDR2 YSLEER. The CDR3 is 18 amino acids. For the CDR3, the DNA is TGCGCCAGCAGCCAAGATCAATGGGGGGCGTCGAGCAATCAGCCCCAGCATTTT. Amino acids: CASSQDQWGASSNQPQHF.

The V gene is TRBV7-9, the J gene TRBJ1-1; 7 nucleotides match TRBD1. The length of the CDR3 is 12 residues. Trimming took 5 bases from V and 9 from J; bases not matched to a gene: 6. Germline loops: CDR1 SEHNR, CDR2 FQNEAQ (reference sequence). The CDR3 nucleotides are TGTGCCAGCAGCCTTCGGACAGGTCAAGCTTTCTTT. This codes for CASSLRTGQAFF.

The rearrangement joins TRBV19 to TRBJ1-2; tentatively, D is TRBD1 (5 bases). This CDR3 comprises 13 residues. Germline V gives CDR1 LNHDA, CDR2 SQIVND (reference sequence). Trimming left V 6 bases short and J 2 bases short, with 10 bases between. This chain's CDR3 is CASREGRNYGYTF. The CDR3 nucleotides read TGTGCCAGTAGGGAGGGACGGAACTATGGCTACACCTTC.

The rearrangement uses TRBV7-6 and TRBJ1-4; D uncertain. Germline V gene sequence: CDR1 SGHVS, CDR2 FNYEAQ. CDR3 length: 13 amino acids. Trimming pared 2 bases from V and 7 bases from J, leaving 8 bases between. CDR3 amino acids: CASSLILGEKLFF. In nucleotides, the CDR3 is TGTGCCAGCAGCTTAATTCTGGGTGAAAAACTGTTTTTT.

V and J are TRBV2 and TRBJ2-7, with D possibly matching TRBD1 (6 bases). This CDR3 contains 15 residues. Germline CDR1 reads SNHLY; CDR2 reads FYNNEI. V lost 6 bases and J lost 0, with 15 bases in between. CDR3 in amino acids: CASSIQQGSSYEQYF. As DNA, the CDR3 is TGTGCCAGCAGCATACAACAGGGTAGCTCCTACGAGCAGTACTTC. Looking up the rest from reference TRBV2 and TRBJ2-7 gives the full variable domain: EPEVTQTPSHQVTQMGQEVILRCVPISNHLYFYWYRQILGQKVEFLVSFYNNEISEKSEIFDDQFSVERPDGSNFTLKIRSTKLEDSAMYFCASSIQQGSSYEQYFGPGTRLTVT.

V gene TRBV29-1 combines with J gene TRBJ2-3, with 7 bases matching TRBD1. Germline CDR1 and CDR2: SQVTM and ANQGSEA. The J segment lost 2 bases and the V segment lost 4 bases, leaving 9 bases of the junction unmatched. This CDR3 is built from 15 residues. Here the CDR3 reads CSVGPTGYLTDTQYF. Here the CDR3 DNA reads TGCAGCGTTGGCCCGACAGGGTACCTCACAGATACGCAGTATTTT.

The chain carries TRBV6-1 and TRBJ2-7, with 11 positions matching TRBD1. The germline CDR1 and CDR2 sequences are MNHNS and SASEGT. The CDR3 is 17 residues long. The ends lost 0 bases at V and 5 bases at J; junction bases unmatched: 9. CDR3 sequence: CASSEAIGDRGMHEQYF. In DNA, the CDR3 is TGTGCCAGCAGTGAAGCGATAGGGGACAGGGGGATGCACGAGCAGTACTTC.

The V call is TRBV6-1, the J call TRBJ2-5, with 9 bases that match TRBD2. V was clipped by 3 bases and J by 3 bases; unmatched bases: 8. The CDR3 totals 16 residues. Per germline, CDR1 MNHNS and CDR2 SASEGT. The CDR3 DNA is TGTGCCAGCAGTGATGGGACTAGCTTGTGGGAAGAGACCCAGTACTTC. Translation: CASSDGTSLWEETQYF.

This chain uses TRBV4-2 with TRBJ2-4; a possible D gene is TRBD2 (6 bases). In germline, CDR1 is LGHNA, CDR2 YNFKEQ. Trimming removed 6 bases at V and 3 bases at J, with 18 bases between. CDR3 length: 16 amino acids. CDR3 sequence: CASSFLREALKNIQYF. As DNA, the CDR3 is TGTGCCAGCAGTTTCCTAAGGGAGGCCCTCAAAAACATTCAGTACTTC.

J is TRBJ1-1 and V is TRBV7-3; 8 nucleotides agree with TRBD1. V lost 5 bases, J lost 3 bases, and 5 bases stayed unmatched. Germline V gives CDR1 SGHTA, CDR2 FQGTGA. The CDR3 is 14 residues long. CDR3 nucleotide sequence: TGTGCCAGCAGCCCGGGACAGGTCCACACTGAAGCTTTCTTT. It specifies CASSPGQVHTEAFF. Based on the CDR3 plus reference TRBV7-3 and TRBJ1-1, the full variable domain is GAGVSQTPSNKVTEKGKYVELRCDPISGHTALYWYRQSLGQGPEFLIYFQGTGAADDSGLPNDRFFAVRPEGSVSTLKIQRTERGDSAVYLCASSPGQVHTEAFFGQGTRLTVV.

The chain employs TRBV28 and TRBJ1-5; D remains ambiguous. Trimming stripped 7 bases from V and 3 bases from J, with 7 bases between. Germline loops: CDR1 MDHEN, CDR2 SYDVKM. The CDR3 covers 12 residues. CDR3 amino acids: CASKQVNQPQHF. In DNA form, the CDR3 reads TGTGCCAGCAAGCAGGTCAATCAGCCCCAGCATTTT.

This chain joins TRBV30 and TRBJ2-7; D might be TRBD2 (6 bases). Germline CDR1 is GTSNPN and CDR2 is SVGIG (reference sequence). V was shortened by 4 bases and J by 2 bases, with 18 bases between the two germline ends. The CDR3 has 15 amino acids. Written as DNA, the CDR3 is TGTGCCTGGAAATTGCGCGGGGTCGTAACCTACGAGCAGTACTTC. Its protein is CAWKLRGVVTYEQYF.